The T cell receptor (beta chain) under discussion was sequenced for a study of blood T cell repertoires in COVID-19. V lost 4 bases, J lost 1 base, and 10 bases lay in between. Germline CDR1 reads LGHDT; CDR2 reads YNNKEL (reference sequence). This CDR3 is 14 amino acids long. The method was immunoSEQ multiplex PCR; TCRdb's version includes in-frame clones alone and lacks a portion of them. The table has a few hundred thousand clones, 85% to 90% seen once. This clonotype was sampled from a man younger than 40 who had recovered from COVID-19. Sequenced input: PBMCs or T cells enriched from blood (not recorded which). V is TRBV3-1 (or the pseudogene TRBV3-2) and J is TRBJ1-1; weak D call: TRBD1 (5 bases). The DNA of the CDR3 is TGTGCCAGCAGCCTCAGGGTTTCGAACACTGAAGCTTTCTTT. This sequence encodes CASSLRVSNTEAFF.